This T cell receptor beta chain is from a study of shared clonotypes between healthy human individuals. General study points: When compared with the clonotypes that were shared by all four sorted-subset donors, the non-shared clonotypes turned out to have lower generation probabilities. Larger estimated richness was generally recorded for naive subsets relative to memory subsets.

Naive CD8 populations comprised CD45RO-negative cells positively selected for CCR7, excluding terminally differentiated effector memory CD45RA+ cells. Those who donated were healthy HIV-negative adults, with no recent acute infections or vaccinations reported. Original handling: As immunoSEQ supplied junction-only sequences (without quality scores), filtering differed. Sequencing used immunoSEQ multiplex PCR; TCRdb keeps in-frame clones, though not all of them. That table gives V, J and clone size, and the DNA gave D and trimming. The table records hundreds of thousands of clones, 95% to 97% of them present only once. Notes on this clone: Its antigen remains unknown.

Trimming left V 7 bases short and J 3 bases short, with 4 bases between. This CDR3 is 10 amino acids long. The germline gives CDR1 SQVTM, CDR2 ANQGSEA. This receptor was identified in a woman in her twenties or thirties in good health. Sequencing was done on a sample of naive CD8+ T cells sorted from blood. The chain links TRBV29-1 to TRBJ1-5; D is ambiguous. The DNA for the CDR3 is TGCAGCGCCTCCAATCAGCCCCAGCATTTT. Encoded protein: CSASNQPQHF. Looking up the rest from reference TRBV29-1 and TRBJ1-5 gives the full variable domain: SAVISQKPSRDICQRGTSLTIQCQVDSQVTMMFWYRQQPGQSLTLIATANQGSEATYESGFVIDKFPISRPNLTFSTLTVSNMSPEDSSIYLCSASNQPQHFGDGTRLSIL.